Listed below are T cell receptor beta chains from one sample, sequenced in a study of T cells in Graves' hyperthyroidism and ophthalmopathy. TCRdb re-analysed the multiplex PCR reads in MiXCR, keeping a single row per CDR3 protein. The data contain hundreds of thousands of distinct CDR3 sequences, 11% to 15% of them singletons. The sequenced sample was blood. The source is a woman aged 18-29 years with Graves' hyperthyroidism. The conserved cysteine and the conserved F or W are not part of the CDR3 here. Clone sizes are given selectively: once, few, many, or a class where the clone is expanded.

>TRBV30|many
AWTWGTGNTEAF
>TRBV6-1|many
ASSWKGMNTEAF
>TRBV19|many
ASSASGIQETQY
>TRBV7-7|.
ASGFGQYNEQF
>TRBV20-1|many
SSGTGPYEQY
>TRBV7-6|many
ASSSMGAGNNEQF
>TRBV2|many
ASRLQGPEQY
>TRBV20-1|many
SARESGIDTEAF
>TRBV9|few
ASSPPEGGADTEAF
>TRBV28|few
ASSSSWTKNIQY
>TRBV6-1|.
ASRVDRVAHEQF
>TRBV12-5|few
ASGLQPLENEQF
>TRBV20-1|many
SARLLSGEQF
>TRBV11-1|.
ASSSVLRQKLYEQY
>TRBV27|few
ASRDLGSRPETQY
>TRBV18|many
ASSRDGAGSTDTQY
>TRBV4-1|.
ASSPGDRGLRANVLT
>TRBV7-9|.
ASSLAEGYAYEQY
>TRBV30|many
AWREAGRAASETQY
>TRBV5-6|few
ASSSPQGFRSGNTIY
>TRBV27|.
ASSLQGFNADLETQY
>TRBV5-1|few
ASSEPGLAGGETQY
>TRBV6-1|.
ASSALAGSIQETQY
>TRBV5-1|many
ASSLDREGLRIDTQY
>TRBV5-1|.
ASSLYYKDGYT
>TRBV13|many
ASSFSRDTQY
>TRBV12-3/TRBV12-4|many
ASSIAGSRGNEQF
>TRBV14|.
ASSQASLSSYEQY
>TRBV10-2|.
ASSEGVGSYNEQF
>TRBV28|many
ASSSGTDYNEQF
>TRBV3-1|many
ASSGTGQGGGYNEQF
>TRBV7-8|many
ASSLTALMNTEAF
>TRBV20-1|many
SARDRVYYEQY
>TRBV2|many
ASKESVYLEQY
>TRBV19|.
ASSNKRSSYNEQF
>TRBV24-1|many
ATSGGSSYEQY
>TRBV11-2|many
ASSLGGNSYNEQF
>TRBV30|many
AWSVSADEQY
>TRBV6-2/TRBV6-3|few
ASSYVPANYGYT
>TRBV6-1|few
ASGHDYFYNEQF
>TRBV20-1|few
SARVVNRGLSPLH
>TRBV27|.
ASVDTPNTGELF
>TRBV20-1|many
SARDSAQMNTEAF
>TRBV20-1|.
STYTGDNYGYT
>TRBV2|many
ASRARGGTDTQY
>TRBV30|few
AWSVRASGPNTGELF
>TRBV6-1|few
ASRARTGPGNTGELF
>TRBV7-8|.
ASSLPSGRTLSYEQY
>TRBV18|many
ASSPVGQETQY
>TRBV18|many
ASSPQAGVAYNEQF
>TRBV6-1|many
ASSPRGRAGRNIQY
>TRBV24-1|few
ATSDLHQGAEYEQY
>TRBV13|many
ASSPRSARGETQY
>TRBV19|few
ASGLGGHLRTEAF
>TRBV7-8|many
ASSLARDLYEQY
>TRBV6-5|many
ASSYSMGGQRGYT
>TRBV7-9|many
ASSLHRDYSYEQY
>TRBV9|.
ASSVGQNSNQPQH
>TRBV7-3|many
ASSSGRGANSPLH
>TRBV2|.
AKTSGRAAETQY